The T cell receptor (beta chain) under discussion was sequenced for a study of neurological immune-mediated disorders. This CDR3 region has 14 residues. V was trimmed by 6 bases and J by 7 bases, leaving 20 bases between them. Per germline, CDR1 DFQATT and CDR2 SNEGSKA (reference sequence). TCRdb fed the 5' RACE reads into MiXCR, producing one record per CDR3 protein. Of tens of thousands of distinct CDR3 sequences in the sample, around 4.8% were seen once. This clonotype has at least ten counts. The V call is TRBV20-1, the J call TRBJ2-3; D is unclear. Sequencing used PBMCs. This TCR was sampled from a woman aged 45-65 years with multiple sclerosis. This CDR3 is CSARTRVEGYTQYF. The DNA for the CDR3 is TGCAGTGCGAGAACCCGGGTTGAAGGGTATACGCAGTATTTT.